The clone carrying this T cell receptor beta chain has more than one count but fewer than ten. These data come from a study of T cell repertoires in cytomegalovirus infection. TCRdb reprocessed the reads with MiXCR, giving one entry per CDR3 protein. This sample has hundreds of thousands of distinct CDR3 sequences, with about a sixth found just once. Trimming pared 3 bases from V and 2 bases from J, leaving 7 bases between. The CDR3 length is 13 residues. The germline gives CDR1 SGHDT, CDR2 YYEEEE. This sequence originates from a human donor in good health (CMV status not recorded). Some clones in this sample may be carry-over from other donors' samples. The chain is built from TRBV5-6 and TRBJ2-3; no clear D. Sequencing was performed on PBMCs. As DNA, the CDR3 is TGTGCCAGCAGCTCGATCACCACAGATACGCAGTATTTT. Translation gives CASSSITTDTQYF.